This T cell receptor beta chain was sequenced in a study of breast tumors, draining lymph nodes, adjacent tissues. CDR3 length: 14 residues. CDR1 SQVTM and CDR2 ANQGSEA come from the germline V gene. Unmatched junction bases numbered 5, after V lost 4 bases and J lost 4 bases. This clonotype was counted many times. Antigen unknown. One entry per CDR3 protein, called by TCRdb with MiXCR from the multiplex PCR reads. In the table there are nearly 110,000 distinct CDR3 sequences, approximately 28% of which are singletons. Axillary draining lymph nodes of breast cancer patients supplied the node samples. Study findings and constraints: Data fit most tumor T cells coming from lymph node, expanding in tumor. That most tumor T cells come from lymph nodes remained unproven.

The rearrangement joins TRBV29-1 to TRBJ2-2; 8 nucleotides match TRBD1. The sequence was collected from a female donor with breast cancer. Some clones in this sample may be carry-over from other donors' samples. Sequences were obtained from axillary lymph node tissue. The chain's CDR3 is CSVGRQGSTGELFF. As DNA, the CDR3 is TGCAGCGTTGGAAGACAGGGGAGCACCGGGGAGCTGTTTTTT.